This T cell receptor beta chain was observed in a study of blood T cells in healthy people across ages. In the study overall: Template switching recovered approximately one barcoded beta molecule for every two T cells.

V lost 6 bases to trimming and J lost 4 bases; unmatched junction nucleotides: 11. Germline-derived CDR1 and CDR2 are MNHNY and SVGAGI (reference sequence). The CDR3 is 16 residues long. Study-wide findings and caveats: TCR beta diversity tracked closely with naive T cell percentage.

It was with a sample-barcoded 5' primer and a J-beta primer mix that a second PCR of about 6 to 12 cycles was run. Every molecule of cDNA carried a tag from a template-switch adaptor with 12 random nucleotides. TCRdb ran MiXCR on the 5' RACE reads and lists one entry per CDR3 protein. The sample includes about 720,000 distinct CDR3 sequences, about 20% of them seen just once. Details on this clonotype: What it binds is not known.

The source material was blood. The chain uses TRBV6-6 and TRBJ1-1; 10 bases line up with TRBD1. The origin of this receptor is a man in his 70s in good health. Here the CDR3 DNA reads TGTGCCAGCAGCTCCTCCCGGGACAGGGGAGGCACTGAAGCTTTCTTT. Translating it yields CASSSSRDRGGTEAFF.